This is a list of T cell receptor beta chains from one sample in a study of identical twins. Each CDR3 protein gets one entry after TCRdb re-called the 5' RACE reads with MiXCR. The repertoire holds 400,000 to 550,000 distinct CDR3 sequences, with 24% as singletons. The data also belong to a second study, concerning T cells expressing NK-cell markers.

Material: CD4+ T cells sorted from blood. These TCRs come from a woman in her late teens or twenties in good health. CDR3s include the opening cysteine and the closing phenylalanine or tryptophan. The order of the fields is clone size, J gene, V gene, D gene, CDR3 protein, CDR3 DNA. A D gene is named only where the DNA matches it firmly. Clone size is shown for a subset of rows, as once, few, many or a class of expanded clone.

clone_size: NA
j_call: TRBJ2-6
v_call: TRBV10-3
d_call: TRBD1
cdr3_aa: CAISRTGGSGANVLTF
cdr3_nt: TGTGCCATCAGTCGGACAGGAGGCTCTGGGGCCAACGTCCTGACTTTC

clone_size: few
j_call: TRBJ2-5
v_call: TRBV10-3
d_call: NA
cdr3_aa: CAISALDRPETQYF
cdr3_nt: TGTGCCATCAGTGCACTCGACAGACCAGAGACCCAGTACTTC

clone_size: few
j_call: TRBJ2-3
v_call: TRBV11-3
d_call: NA
cdr3_aa: CASSSNIYTQYF
cdr3_nt: TGTGCCAGCAGCTCGAACATCTATACGCAGTATTTT

clone_size: few
j_call: TRBJ1-6
v_call: TRBV6-5
d_call: NA
cdr3_aa: CASSYGRAAYNSPLHF
cdr3_nt: TGTGCCAGCAGTTACGGAAGGGCAGCCTATAATTCACCCCTCCACTTT

clone_size: NA
j_call: TRBJ2-3
v_call: TRBV9
d_call: NA
cdr3_aa: CASSVDRGLYTQYF
cdr3_nt: TGTGCCAGCAGCGTAGACCGGGGGCTGTATACGCAGTATTTT

clone_size: NA
j_call: TRBJ1-2
v_call: TRBV5-5
d_call: NA
cdr3_aa: CASSLGGSGNYGYTF
cdr3_nt: TGTGCCAGCAGCTTGGGGGGTTCAGGGAACTATGGCTACACCTTC

clone_size: NA
j_call: TRBJ2-3
v_call: TRBV2
d_call: NA
cdr3_aa: CASSVQLTDTQYF
cdr3_nt: TGTGCCAGCAGTGTACAGCTCACAGATACGCAGTATTTT

clone_size: NA
j_call: TRBJ1-1
v_call: TRBV12-3/TRBV12-4
d_call: NA
cdr3_aa: CASSFSSGWTEAFF
cdr3_nt: TGTGCCAGCAGTTTTAGTTCCGGGTGGACTGAAGCTTTCTTT

clone_size: NA
j_call: TRBJ1-2
v_call: TRBV29-1
d_call: NA
cdr3_aa: CSVDDRGGYTF
cdr3_nt: TGCAGCGTTGACGATCGGGGGGGCTACACCTTC

clone_size: NA
j_call: TRBJ2-3
v_call: TRBV20-1
d_call: TRBD1
cdr3_aa: CSAGGWDSSTDTQYF
cdr3_nt: TGCAGTGCCGGCGGTTGGGACAGCAGCACAGATACGCAGTATTTT

clone_size: few
j_call: TRBJ2-2
v_call: TRBV5-1
d_call: TRBD2
cdr3_aa: CASSQLAGLNTGELFF
cdr3_nt: TGCGCCAGCAGCCAACTAGCGGGCCTTAACACCGGGGAGCTGTTTTTT

clone_size: once
j_call: TRBJ2-3
v_call: TRBV20-1
d_call: TRBD1
cdr3_aa: CSAYPGTGGDTDTQYF
cdr3_nt: TGCAGTGCCTACCCCGGGACAGGGGGAGACACAGATACGCAGTATTTT

clone_size: few
j_call: TRBJ2-2
v_call: TRBV25-1
d_call: TRBD2
cdr3_aa: CAVAGLVIGELFF
cdr3_nt: TGTGCCGTTGCGGGACTAGTCATCGGGGAGCTGTTTTTT

clone_size: NA
j_call: TRBJ2-1
v_call: TRBV3-1
d_call: TRBD1
cdr3_aa: CASRLRTGGYNEQFF
cdr3_nt: TGTGCCAGCAGACTAAGGACAGGGGGTTACAATGAGCAGTTCTTC

clone_size: NA
j_call: TRBJ2-5
v_call: TRBV7-2
d_call: NA
cdr3_aa: CASSLRPSGKETQYF
cdr3_nt: TGTGCCAGCAGCCTTAGGCCCTCAGGGAAAGAGACCCAGTACTTC

clone_size: NA
j_call: TRBJ2-7
v_call: TRBV10-3
d_call: NA
cdr3_aa: CAISDAKGGGEQYF
cdr3_nt: TGTGCCATCAGTGATGCCAAGGGGGGCGGCGAGCAGTACTTC

clone_size: NA
j_call: TRBJ2-1
v_call: TRBV10-1
d_call: NA
cdr3_aa: CASGQGWNEQFF
cdr3_nt: TGCGCCAGCGGGCAGGGGTGGAATGAGCAGTTCTTC

clone_size: NA
j_call: TRBJ1-2
v_call: TRBV2
d_call: TRBD1
cdr3_aa: CASGTDHYTF
cdr3_nt: TGTGCCAGCGGGACAGACCACTACACCTTC

clone_size: few
j_call: TRBJ1-2
v_call: TRBV12-3/TRBV12-4
d_call: NA
cdr3_aa: CASSPRQYGYTF
cdr3_nt: TGTGCCAGCAGTCCGAGACAGTATGGCTACACCTTC

clone_size: NA
j_call: TRBJ1-5
v_call: TRBV7-9
d_call: TRBD1
cdr3_aa: CASGTGLDNQPQHF
cdr3_nt: TGTGCCAGTGGGACAGGTCTCGACAATCAGCCCCAGCATTTT

clone_size: NA
j_call: TRBJ2-1
v_call: TRBV7-3
d_call: NA
cdr3_aa: CASSFGSGYYNEQFF
cdr3_nt: TGTGCCAGCAGCTTTGGGAGTGGATACTACAATGAGCAGTTCTTC

clone_size: few
j_call: TRBJ1-4
v_call: TRBV29-1
d_call: NA
cdr3_aa: CSVDGDSPTGEKLFF
cdr3_nt: TGCAGCGTTGATGGAGACAGCCCGACTGGGGAAAAACTGTTTTTT

clone_size: few
j_call: TRBJ2-2
v_call: TRBV6-5
d_call: NA
cdr3_aa: CASSYSSSVTGELFF
cdr3_nt: TGTGCCAGCAGTTACTCGAGTAGCGTCACCGGGGAGCTGTTTTTT

clone_size: few
j_call: TRBJ2-5
v_call: TRBV10-3
d_call: NA
cdr3_aa: CAIRPDNQETQYF
cdr3_nt: TGTGCCATCAGACCGGACAACCAAGAGACCCAGTACTTC

clone_size: few
j_call: TRBJ2-1
v_call: TRBV7-2
d_call: TRBD2
cdr3_aa: CASSWSGASSYNEQFF
cdr3_nt: TGTGCCAGCAGCTGGAGCGGGGCGAGCTCCTACAATGAGCAGTTCTTC

clone_size: NA
j_call: TRBJ2-1
v_call: TRBV7-9
d_call: NA
cdr3_aa: CASSLRDVDNEQFF
cdr3_nt: TGTGCCAGCAGCTTACGGGACGTCGACAATGAGCAGTTCTTC

clone_size: few
j_call: TRBJ2-1
v_call: TRBV20-1
d_call: NA
cdr3_aa: CSALDPRASYNEQFF
cdr3_nt: TGCAGTGCCCTAGATCCCCGGGCTTCCTACAATGAGCAGTTCTTC

clone_size: few
j_call: TRBJ2-1
v_call: TRBV27
d_call: TRBD2
cdr3_aa: CASSPGVAGGEQFF
cdr3_nt: TGTGCCAGCAGCCCAGGGGTAGCGGGAGGGGAGCAGTTCTTC

clone_size: few
j_call: TRBJ2-7
v_call: TRBV12-3/TRBV12-4
d_call: TRBD1
cdr3_aa: CASRRGQVGFQQYF
cdr3_nt: TGTGCCAGCAGGAGGGGACAGGTCGGTTTTCAGCAGTACTTC

clone_size: many
j_call: TRBJ2-7
v_call: TRBV7-2
d_call: TRBD2
cdr3_aa: CASSLQAGGPYEQYF
cdr3_nt: TGTGCCAGCAGCTTACAGGCGGGAGGGCCCTACGAGCAGTACTTC

clone_size: few
j_call: TRBJ2-7
v_call: TRBV5-1
d_call: TRBD2
cdr3_aa: CASSLRGRAREQYF
cdr3_nt: TGCGCCAGCAGCTTGCGAGGGAGGGCACGCGAGCAGTACTTC

clone_size: few
j_call: TRBJ2-4
v_call: TRBV11-2
d_call: NA
cdr3_aa: CASSLGLSVGVLAKNIQYF
cdr3_nt: TGTGCCAGCAGCTTAGGATTGAGTGTAGGGGTACTAGCCAAAAACATTCAGTACTTC

clone_size: NA
j_call: TRBJ1-2
v_call: TRBV20-1
d_call: NA
cdr3_aa: CSASVGGNYGYTF
cdr3_nt: TGCAGTGCTAGTGTAGGAGGGAACTATGGCTACACCTTC

clone_size: NA
j_call: TRBJ2-7
v_call: TRBV3-1
d_call: TRBD2
cdr3_aa: CASSQVGGGPSYEQYF
cdr3_nt: TGTGCCAGCAGCCAAGTGGGCGGGGGGCCCTCCTACGAGCAGTACTTC

clone_size: NA
j_call: TRBJ2-1
v_call: TRBV7-8
d_call: NA
cdr3_aa: CASSLDRTNEQFF
cdr3_nt: TGTGCCAGCAGCTTAGACCGGACCAATGAGCAGTTCTTC

clone_size: many
j_call: TRBJ2-1
v_call: TRBV5-1
d_call: TRBD1
cdr3_aa: CASSLGDRERDEQFF
cdr3_nt: TGCGCCAGCAGCTTAGGGGACAGGGAAAGGGATGAGCAGTTCTTC

clone_size: NA
j_call: TRBJ2-7
v_call: TRBV20-1
d_call: NA
cdr3_aa: CSASRPRGNEQYF
cdr3_nt: TGCAGTGCCTCCCGGCCCCGGGGCAACGAGCAGTACTTC